These T cell receptor beta chains were read from a single sample in a study of neurological immune-mediated disorders. One entry per CDR3 protein results from TCRdb running MiXCR on the 5' RACE reads. The sample has about 38,000 distinct CDR3 sequences, around 7% seen once. The source material was CD4+ T cells from blood. These receptors all stem from a man between 50 and 59 years old in good health. Both conserved end residues are trimmed from each CDR3. Each record gives: J gene, V gene, CDR3 protein.

TRBJ1-2 TRBV20-1 SARDPAQGLNYGYT
TRBJ2-7 TRBV18 ASSPLPGDYEQY
TRBJ2-3 TRBV28 ASSGPRQGAGDTQY
TRBJ2-5 TRBV20-1 SARVGQGQETQY
TRBJ2-2 TRBV19 ASSIRGALTGELF
TRBJ2-1 TRBV5-4 ASSHETSGSKF
TRBJ2-5 TRBV6-5 ASSTRTSLETQY
TRBJ2-7 TRBV7-9 ASSFGRESSYEQY
TRBJ2-3 TRBV18 ASSPPSWNTQY
TRBJ2-5 TRBV12-3/TRBV12-4 ASSSGTGEETQY
TRBJ2-4 TRBV10-3 ATSGGAKNIQY
TRBJ2-1 TRBV20-1 SARQGRGPNEQF
TRBJ2-1 TRBV20-1 SARGSLASSYNEQF
TRBJ2-3 TRBV4-1 ASSLHKGGGSTDTQY
TRBJ1-2 TRBV20-1 SARRGQVANYGYT
TRBJ2-7 TRBV5-1 ASNGKVAGGPTYEQY
TRBJ2-5 TRBV28 ASSLADNRKTQY
TRBJ2-7 TRBV6-2/TRBV6-3 ASSPLGDLSSYEQY
TRBJ2-1 TRBV9 ASSPRGYNEQF
TRBJ1-1 TRBV20-1 SARVPGVTEAF
TRBJ2-4 TRBV7-2 ASSLGGTGAKNIQY
TRBJ2-7 TRBV20-1 SAVRRGSSYEQY
TRBJ2-2 TRBV25-1 ASSEHSGANTGELF
TRBJ2-5 TRBV10-3 AISESEGKETQY